This T cell receptor beta chain appears in the sequencing data of a study of vaccination effects on CD4 cells after COVID-19. TCRdb keeps only in-frame clones here, not all; method: immunoSEQ multiplex PCR. The table includes approximately 22,000 clones, about three quarters detected once. A remark on this clone: The target antigen is unknown.

Study-level findings and limits: Only a few convalescent patients and no early post-infection timepoints featured in the study.

Before sequencing, viral peptide pools were used by the ViraFEST assay to expand antigen-specific CD4+ T cells. Cells that had been cultured for 10 days were the source of isolated CD4+ T cells. Cells had half their medium changed to IL-2 medium on days 3 and 7. The sequence was obtained from a human donor who received a COVID-19 vaccine. Source: CD4+ T cells from PBMCs cultured with HCoV-229E spike peptides, taken before COVID-19 vaccination.

CDR3 sequence: CASSQDQGRVNYGYTF. The CDR3 region has the DNA TGTGCCAGCAGCCAAGATCAGGGGAGAGTTAACTATGGCTACACCTTC. The chain recombines TRBV4-2 with TRBJ1-2; possibly TRBD1 for D (6 bases). In germline, CDR1 is LGHNA, CDR2 YNFKEQ. The CDR3 consists of 16 residues. V lost 0 bases and J 1 base, leaving 12 bases between the germline ends.